Following are 21 T cell receptor beta chains from one sample sequenced in a study of T cell responses to AZD1222 COVID-19 vaccine. Assay used: immunoSEQ multiplex PCR; TCRdb lists only in-frame clones, some missing. The repertoire holds approximately 89,000 clones, with 90% as singletons. The input for sequencing was peripheral blood, taken 28 days after the second AZD1222 dose. The receptors come from an adult who received the AZD1222 COVID-19 vaccine.

This sequence joins TRBV21-1 and TRBJ1-5. TRBV21-1 is tagged as a pseudogene. The CDR3 covers 15 residues. Here the CDR3 DNA reads TGTGCCAGCAGGGGGGGACTTCAGGGCAATCAGCCCCAGCATTTT. Translated: CASRGGLQGNQPQHF.

J is TRBJ2-3 and V is TRBV19, with a possible D match to TRBD2 (6 bases). The ends were cut back, 7 bases at V and 0 bases at J, with 14 bases in the middle. The CDR3 contains 15 residues. Germline lookup yields CDR1 LNHDA and CDR2 SQIVND (reference sequence). The CDR3 nucleotides are TGTGCCAGTAAGGAAGCGGGCCGAAGCACAGATACGCAGTATTTT. It translates to CASKEAGRSTDTQYF.

This sequence joins TRBV10-1 and TRBJ2-3; 11 nucleotides align to TRBD2. The CDR3 spans 16 residues. CDR1 is WNHNN, CDR2 SYGVQD, per germline (reference sequence). Unmatched junction bases numbered 0, after V lost 0 bases and J lost 1 base. This CDR3 reads CASSESTSGGTDTQYF. The DNA of the CDR3 is TGCGCCAGCAGTGAGTCGACTAGCGGGGGCACAGATACGCAGTATTTT.

The chain combines TRBV6-5 with TRBJ1-2; 7 nucleotides match TRBD1. Trimming at V came to 5 bases and at J to 10 bases, leaving 16 bases not matched to a gene. This CDR3 contains 15 residues. Per germline, CDR1 MNHEY and CDR2 SVGAGI. In DNA form, the CDR3 reads TGTGCCAGCAGTACAGGGGTCGAAAGAATTATGGCCTACACCTTC. Its translation: CASSTGVERIMAYTF.

The genes are TRBV6-2 or TRBV6-3 and TRBJ1-2; D might be TRBD1 (5 bases). V was shortened by 2 bases and J by 5 bases, with 12 bases between the two germline ends. This CDR3 comprises 14 residues. Germline V lookup: CDR1 MNHEY, CDR2 SVGEGT. Here the CDR3 DNA reads TGTGCCAGCAGTTACGGGGGAACGAGGTATGGCTACACCTTC. It yields the protein CASSYGGTRYGYTF.

Here the CDR3 reads CASSEDWAGGELFF. CDR3 DNA sequence: TGTGCCAGCAGTGAAGACTGGGCCGGCGGGGAGCTGTTTTTT. The rearrangement links TRBV6-1 to TRBJ2-2; D not certain. The CDR3 length is 14 residues. With 1 base removed from V and 7 bases from J, the gap between germline ends came to 10 bases. CDR1 is MNHNS and CDR2 is SASEGT in the germline V gene.

The gene calls are TRBV6-6 and TRBJ2-1; 14 bases align to TRBD2. Germline-derived CDR1 and CDR2 are MNHNY and SVGAGI (reference sequence). The CDR3 runs 15 residues. V shed 6 bases and J 12 bases; nucleotides not matched to a gene: 10. This CDR3 reads CASRTGLAGAHGQFF. CDR3 bases: TGTGCCAGCAGAACGGGACTAGCGGGGGCCCATGGGCAGTTCTTC.

The chain has TRBV28 and TRBJ1-4; no clear D gene. This CDR3 comprises 15 residues. The V and J ends lost 5 bases and 3 bases respectively, with 13 bases between them. CDR1 and CDR2 from the germline V gene are MDHEN and SYDVKM. CDR3 residues: CASSLPPGANEKLFF. CDR3 in DNA: TGTGCCAGCAGTCTCCCGCCAGGCGCTAATGAAAAACTGTTTTTT.

The chain joins TRBV7-2 to TRBJ2-1, with TRBD2 as a possible D gene (5 bases). Trimming shortened V by 1 base and J by 6 bases, and 19 bases separated the two germline ends. The CDR3 spans 17 residues. CDR1 and CDR2 from the germline V gene are SGHTA and FQGNSA. The CDR3 DNA is TGTGCCAGCAGCTTAGACGGTCGGGCGAGGGTGGGCAATGAGCAGTTCTTC. This gives the protein CASSLDGRARVGNEQFF.

J is TRBJ1-1 and V is TRBV6-5; D gene ambiguous. The germline V gene has CDR1 MNHEY and CDR2 SVGAGI. This CDR3 is 13 amino acids long. V lost 2 bases and J 3 bases, leaving 7 bases between the germline ends. CDR3 sequence reads: CASSYREYTEAFF. The CDR3 DNA reads TGTGCCAGCAGTTACAGGGAGTACACTGAAGCTTTCTTT.

The rearrangement joins TRBV28 to TRBJ1-5; D is undetermined. The CDR3 is made up of 15 amino acids. Germline CDR1 is MDHEN and CDR2 is SYDVKM. V was pared by 3 bases and J by 5 bases, with 14 bases between. The CDR3 DNA sequence: TGTGCCAGCAGTTTTTTTTCGGGAAAGTATCAGCCCCAGCATTTT. The encoded protein is CASSFFSGKYQPQHF.

The chain carries TRBV19 and TRBJ2-1; the D is unclear. The CDR3 has 14 amino acids. CDR1 is LNHDA, CDR2 SQIVND, per germline (reference sequence). The germline V and J ends were trimmed by 5 bases and 4 bases, with 12 bases remaining between them. The CDR3: CASSPYLEYNEQFF. DNA for the CDR3: TGTGCCAGTAGTCCCTACCTGGAGTACAATGAGCAGTTCTTC.

The chain links TRBV24-1 to TRBJ1-2; possible D gene TRBD1, 6 bases. The germline V gene has CDR1 KGHDR and CDR2 SFDVKD. This CDR3 has 14 amino acids. The V end was cut by 3 bases, the J end by 8 bases, with 15 bases between. The CDR3 DNA sequence: TGTGCCACCAGTGATGTGGACAGAACTTACGGCTACACCTTC. Protein product: CATSDVDRTYGYTF.

The J gene is TRBJ1-1, the V gene TRBV5-1; D is possibly TRBD1 (5 bases). V lost 3 bases and J 0 bases, leaving 9 bases between the germline ends. The CDR3 length is 14 residues. The germline V gene encodes CDR1 SGHRS and CDR2 YFSETQ. CDR3 sequence reads: CASSWDGLNTEAFF. For the CDR3, the DNA is TGCGCCAGCAGCTGGGACGGTTTGAACACTGAAGCTTTCTTT. The entire variable domain, with the rest obtained from reference TRBV5-1 and TRBJ1-1, is as follows: KAGVTQTPRYLIKTRGQQVTLSCSPISGHRSVSWYQQTPGQGLQFLFEYFSETQRNKGNFPGRFSGRQFSNSRSEMNVSTLELGDSALYLCASSWDGLNTEAFFGQGTRLTVV.

The chain combines TRBV2 with TRBJ2-3; the D gene could be TRBD1 or TRBD2 (6 bases each). CDR1 and CDR2 (germline): SNHLY, FYNNEI. This CDR3 is 13 amino acids long. V was pared by 6 bases and J by 8 bases, with 15 bases between. This CDR3 reads CASRRDWDTTQYF. CDR3 DNA: TGTGCCAGCAGAAGGGACTGGGACACTACGCAGTATTTT.

CDR3 in DNA: TGTGCCATCAGTGATGGCCCTGGCTCTGGAAACACCATATATTTT. This encodes CAISDGPGSGNTIYF. This chain connects TRBV10-3 to TRBJ1-3, with unresolved D. V lost 3 bases, J lost 0 bases, and 9 bases lay in between. Per the germline V gene, CDR1 is ENHRY and CDR2 is SYGVKD. CDR3 size: 15 residues.

This clone has just one count. V and J are TRBV9 and TRBJ1-3, with a tentative D call TRBD1 (6 bases). V was trimmed by 4 bases and J by 4 bases, leaving 12 bases between them. CDR3 length: 14 residues. The germline gives CDR1 SGDLS, CDR2 YYNGEE. CDR3 coding DNA: TGTGCCAGCAGCACACAGGGAGCCGGAAACACCATATATTTT. It specifies CASSTQGAGNTIYF.

The rearrangement links TRBV4-1 to TRBJ1-4; TRBD1 is a possible D gene (6 bases). Germline V gene data show CDR1 as MGHRA and CDR2 as YSYEKL. Between the trimmed V and J ends, which lost 0 bases and 8 bases, there was a span of 22 bases. The CDR3 contains 18 residues. The CDR3 protein is CASSQESPRQGLWEKLFF. Here the CDR3 DNA reads TGCGCCAGCAGCCAAGAATCACCCCGGCAGGGGTTGTGGGAAAAACTGTTTTTT.

The chain couples TRBV5-1 to TRBJ1-2; weak D call: TRBD1 (5 bases). The CDR3 contains 14 residues. V gave up 4 bases and J gave up 0 bases, with 10 bases separating them. Per the germline V gene, CDR1 is SGHRS and CDR2 is YFSETQ. The CDR3 is CASSPRTTNYGYTF. The DNA for the CDR3 is TGCGCCAGCAGCCCTCGGACAACTAACTATGGCTACACCTTC.

The chain uses TRBV6-5 and TRBJ1-2, with D unclear. The CDR3 spans 12 residues. Germline CDR1 reads MNHEY; CDR2 reads SVGAGI. V lost 4 bases and J 7 bases, leaving 10 bases between the germline ends. The CDR3 DNA sequence: TGTGCCAGCAGTTTCCGGGGTGGTGGCTACACCTTC. Amino acid sequence: CASSFRGGGYTF.

The chain recombines TRBV7-2 with TRBJ2-1, with D unresolved. Germline CDR1 is SGHTA and CDR2 is FQGNSA. CDR3 length: 14 amino acids. V was shortened by 2 bases and J by 3 bases, with 8 bases between the two germline ends. The CDR3 DNA is TGTGCCAGCAGCTTACAGAATTACTACAATGAGCAGTTCTTC. This codes for CASSLQNYYNEQFF.